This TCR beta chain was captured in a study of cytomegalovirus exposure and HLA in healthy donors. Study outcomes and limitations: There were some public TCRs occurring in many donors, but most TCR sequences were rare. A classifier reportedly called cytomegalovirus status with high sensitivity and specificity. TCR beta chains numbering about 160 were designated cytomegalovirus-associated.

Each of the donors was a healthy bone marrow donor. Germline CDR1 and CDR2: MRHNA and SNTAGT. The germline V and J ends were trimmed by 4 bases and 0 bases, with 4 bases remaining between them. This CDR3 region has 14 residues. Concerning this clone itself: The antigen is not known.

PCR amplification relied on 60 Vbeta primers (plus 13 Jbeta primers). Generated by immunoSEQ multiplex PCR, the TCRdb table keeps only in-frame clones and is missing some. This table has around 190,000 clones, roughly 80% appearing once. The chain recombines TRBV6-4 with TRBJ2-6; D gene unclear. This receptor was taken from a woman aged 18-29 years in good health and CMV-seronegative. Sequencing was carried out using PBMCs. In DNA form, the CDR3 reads TGTGCCAGCAGTGCAAACTCTGGGGCCAACGTCCTGACTTTC. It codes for CASSANSGANVLTF.